This section outlines one T cell receptor beta chain sequence together with its context. Grouping used clinical history reported by participants in a survey and questionnaire. This sample is drawn from a study of blood T cell repertoires in COVID-19. Profiling relied on immunoSEQ multiplex PCR, and the TCRdb table lists in-frame clones only, not all of them. The data contain about 260,000 clones, around 89% of them singletons. Trimming removed 3 bases from V and 9 bases from J; junction bases left unmatched: 10. The length of the CDR3 is 15 residues. Per germline, CDR1 SGHAT and CDR2 FQNNGV. The chain is built from TRBV11-2 and TRBJ2-1, with 8 bases aligning to TRBD1. The TCR sequence derives from a man aged 45-60 years who had been exposed to COVID-19. The sequencing sample was made of PBMCs or T cells enriched from blood (not recorded which). CDR3 protein: CASSLGAEGTGEQFF. Here the CDR3 DNA reads TGTGCCAGCAGCTTGGGGGCGGAGGGGACAGGTGAGCAGTTCTTC. Full variable domain (remainder filled in from reference TRBV11-2 and TRBJ2-1): EAGVAQSPRYKIIEKRQSVAFWCNPISGHATLYWYQQILGQGPKLLIQFQNNGVVDDSQLPKDRFSAERLKGVDSTLKIQPAKLEDSAVYLCASSLGAEGTGEQFFGPGTRLTVL.